One sample yielded the 29 T cell receptor beta chains listed below, sequenced in a study of tumor-infiltrating lymphocytes in primary liver carcinoma. With about 470 ng total RNA as template and a constant-region primer, TCR beta cDNA was made. Each TCR beta library was derived from three nested multiplex PCR rounds that employed slightly modified ARM-PCR. A C-beta reverse primer and TRBV1-TRBV30 forward primers served in each of the first two PCR rounds, at ten to eleven cycles apiece. TCRdb reprocessed the multiplex PCR reads with MiXCR, giving one entry per CDR3 protein. The data hold 60,000 or so distinct CDR3 sequences, with 60% to 85% observed a single time. Extraction of RNA together with DNA used roughly 19-32 mg of unsorted bulk tissue. Sequencing was carried out using liver tumor tissue from sampling region 2. Subset specified: tumor region T2, inferior pole. All receptors come from a man aged 40-55 years with primary liver carcinoma and hepatitis B virus infection.

With regard to this clonotype: The junction and the germline gene differ at one end; a read error may be behind it. The V call is TRBV11-1, the J call TRBJ2-7, with D perhaps matching TRBD1 (7 bases). CDR1 and CDR2 from the germline V gene are SGHAT and FQDESV (reference sequence). This CDR3 has 13 amino acids. The CDR3 sequence is CTSRGERSYEQYF. In DNA, the CDR3 is TGTACCAGCAGGGGGGAGCGATCCTACGAGCAGTACTTC.

Worth noting for this clonotype: This clone may be a read error of a much larger clone one base away. V gene TRBV11-3 combines with J gene TRBJ2-3; 8 bases agree with TRBD2. The CDR3 is 14 residues long. CDR1 and CDR2 from the germline V gene are SGHNT and YENEEA. The CDR3 DNA follows: TGTGCCAGAAGCTTCAGGACTAGCACAGATACTCAGTGTTTT. Its protein is CARSFRTSTDTQCF.

In this sample, this clonotype turned up once. A much bigger clone sits one base away, suggesting this may be a read error. V usage is TRBV5-1 and J usage is TRBJ2-1; tentatively, D is TRBD1 or TRBD2 (6 bases each). CDR1 and CDR2 from the germline V gene are SGHRS and YFSETQ. The CDR3 consists of 15 residues. V lost 4 bases to trimming and J lost 8 bases, with 19 bases between them. The CDR3 DNA reads as TGCGCCAGCAGCGCTTCGAGGGGGGACCGGGATGAGCAGTTCTTC. This codes for CASSASRGDRDEQFF.

To note about this clonotype: Given the absence of the conserved phenylalanine or tryptophan at the CDR3 end, a read error is likely. The DNA is omitted, as the CDR3 cannot be located on it reliably, and the CDR3 follows TCRdb's listing. The rearrangement links TRBV10-3 to TRBJ2-5; the DNA was not used to check the table's D call, TRBD1. The CDR3 has 14 amino acids, counting both end residues. Per germline, CDR1 ENHRY and CDR2 SYGVKD. The chain's CDR3 is CAISPDRAQVTKYL.

As regards this clonotype: Given the absence of the conserved phenylalanine or tryptophan at the CDR3 end, a read error is likely. The chain couples TRBV4-2 to TRBJ2-7; D is perhaps TRBD2 (6 bases). The ends were cut back, 1 base at V and 2 bases at J, with 12 bases in the middle. CDR1 is LGHNA and CDR2 is YNFKEQ in the germline V gene. This CDR3 region has 15 residues. DNA of the CDR3: TGTGCCAGCAGCCAAGTATGGACTAACCCCTACGAGCAGTACTTA. The encoded protein is CASSQVWTNPYEQYL.

This clonotype was counted once. The chain recombines TRBV20-1 with TRBJ2-3, with 11 nucleotides matching TRBD2. V lost 5 bases and J lost 5; bases outside the gene matches: 0. Germline V gene sequence: CDR1 DFQATT, CDR2 SNEGSKA (reference sequence). The CDR3 length is 12 residues. This CDR3 reads CSAGTSGDTQYF. CDR3 in DNA: TGCAGTGCTGGGACTAGCGGAGATACGCAGTATTTT.

This clonotype was seen a handful of times. CDR3 amino acids: CASSQGRDQPQHF. CDR3 sequence (DNA): TGTGCCAGCAGCCAAGGACGGGATCAGCCCCAGCATTTT. This chain connects TRBV14 to TRBJ1-5; D not certain. Germline-derived CDR1 and CDR2 are SGHDN and FVKESK. V was shortened by 1 base and J by 5 bases, with 6 bases between the two germline ends. The CDR3 is made up of 13 amino acids.

Comments on this clonotype: The conserved phenylalanine or tryptophan is not found at the CDR3 terminus, so this likely reflects a read error. The chain is built from TRBV11-1 and TRBJ2-1; D gene unclear. Germline CDR1 is SGHAT and CDR2 is FQDESV (reference sequence). V lost 1 base and J 8 bases, leaving 6 bases between the germline ends. The CDR3 loop spans 12 amino acids. CDR3 amino acids: CASSLVTYEQFL. The CDR3 nucleotides are TGTGCCAGCAGCTTAGTCACGTATGAGCAGTTCCTC.

Of note for this clonotype: Its ends do not fully match the called genes, so a read error is possible. This chain joins TRBV6-2 or TRBV6-3 and TRBJ2-5; D is possibly TRBD2 (6 bases). The CDR3 has 14 amino acids. Germline V gives CDR1 MNHEY, CDR2 SVGEGT. The CDR3 sequence: CASSYGGTQETQYF. CDR3 nucleotides: TGTGCCAGCAGTTACGGCGGGACTCAAGAGACCCAATACTTC.

Concerning this clonotype itself: A clone one base away is much larger, so this may be a read error. The chain recombines TRBV12-3 or TRBV12-4 with TRBJ2-3; weak D call: TRBD2 (5 bases). V shed 6 bases and J shed 6 bases, with 16 bases lying between them. This CDR3 is built from 14 residues. The chain's CDR3 is CASRPTSSGDTQYF. In nucleotides, the CDR3 is TGTGCCAGCAGGCCTACAAGTTCGGGGGATACGCAGTATTTT.

For this clonotype: An end of the junction does not agree with germline; a read error may underlie this. This rearrangement joins TRBV11-2 to TRBJ1-4; D is uncertain. The CDR3 contains 15 residues. Germline V CDR1 and CDR2: SGHAT, FQNNGV. CDR3 protein: CASSDSGETNEELLF. Written as DNA, the CDR3 is TGTGCCAGCAGCGACTCGGGAGAAACAAATGAAGAACTGTTATTT. Full variable domain (missing parts from reference TRBV11-2 and TRBJ1-4): EAGVAQSPRYKIIEKRQSVAFWCNPISGHATLYWYQQILGQGPKLLIQFQNNGVVDDSQLPKDRFSAERLKGVDSTLKIQPAKLEDSAVYLCASSDSGETNEELLFGSGTQLSVL.

This CDR3 is CAIREEAELKYF. The CDR3 coding sequence is TGTGCCATCAGAGAGGAAGCGGAGTTAAAGTACTTC. This chain uses TRBV10-3 with TRBJ2-5; possibly TRBD2 for D (5 bases). Trimming took off 6 bases at V and 12 bases at J, with 17 bases between the two ends. Germline CDR1 ENHRY, CDR2 SYGVKD. The CDR3 has 12 amino acids.

This clonotype was detected once. The chain joins TRBV12-3 or TRBV12-4 to TRBJ1-6, with no clear D. The CDR3 loop spans 12 amino acids. V gave up 9 bases and J gave up 7 bases, with 10 bases separating them. CDR3 coding DNA: TGTGCCAGTAGCTTAGAGAATTCACCCCTCCACTTT. The encoded protein is CASSLENSPLHF.

For this clonotype: The conserved final phenylalanine or tryptophan is absent from the CDR3, which likely points to a read error. The chain uses TRBV4-2 and TRBJ1-2; possibly TRBD1 for D (6 bases). This CDR3 region has 15 residues. The V end was cut by 0 bases, the J end by 9 bases, with 17 bases between. The germline V gene has CDR1 LGHNA and CDR2 YNFKEQ. This CDR3 reads CASSQEAGDGSCYTL. The CDR3 DNA sequence: TGTGCCAGCAGCCAAGAGGCAGGGGACGGATCTTGCTACACCCTT.

Notes on this clonotype: One end of the junction does not line up with germline, which may come from a read error. The V gene is TRBV5-1, the J gene TRBJ1-2; D is ambiguous. CDR3 length equals 15 residues. The germline V gene has CDR1 SGHRS and CDR2 YFSETQ. CDR3: CASCFDGAANYGYTF. The CDR3 DNA is TGTGCCAGCTGCTTTGATGGAGCAGCTAACTATGGCTACACCTTC.

This clonotype was picked up a small number of times. This rearrangement joins TRBV29-1 to TRBJ2-7; D not resolved. CDR3 length: 11 amino acids. V gave up 1 base and J gave up 7 bases, with 8 bases separating them. Germline CDR1 and CDR2: SQVTM and ANQGSEA. The CDR3 reads CSVEGDHEQYF. In DNA, the CDR3 is TGCAGCGTTGAAGGGGATCATGAGCAGTACTTC.

Judged by abundance, this clonotype is medium-sized (0.01 to 0.1%). This chain connects TRBV4-3 to TRBJ2-2; TRBD2 matches 7 bases. Trimming cost V 2 bases and J 1 base; bases outside gene matches: 4. Germline V gives CDR1 LGHNA, CDR2 YSLEER. The CDR3 extends over 16 amino acids. The CDR3 loop reads CASSQSPSGNTGELFF. In DNA form, the CDR3 reads TGCGCCAGCAGCCAATCACCTAGCGGGAACACCGGGGAGCTGTTTTTT.

Turning to this clonotype: One junction end does not reproduce the germline sequence, and a read error may be involved. The rearrangement uses TRBV12-3 or TRBV12-4 and TRBJ1-5, with D perhaps matching TRBD1 (6 bases). The CDR3 consists of 13 residues. DNA of the CDR3: TGTGGCAGCAGCCCCACAGGGCGGCAGCCCCAGCATTTT. It yields the protein CGSSPTGRQPQHF.

This clonotype came up once. This chain joins TRBV6-6 and TRBJ2-5, with TRBD2 as a possible D gene (5 bases). V gave up 2 bases and J gave up 7 bases, with 14 bases separating them. CDR3 length equals 14 residues. Per germline, CDR1 MNHNY and CDR2 SVGAGI (reference sequence). CDR3 region: CASSYDFGVGTQYF. CDR3 in DNA: TGTGCCAGCAGTTACGATTTCGGGGTCGGGACCCAGTACTTC.

Note on this clonotype: At one boundary the junction diverges from the germline segment, which might be a read error. This chain joins TRBV12-3 or TRBV12-4 and TRBJ2-5; 8 bases align to TRBD1. The CDR3 runs to 16 residues. CDR3 amino acids: CVSSHEVPGGGETHYF. The CDR3 region has the DNA TGTGTCAGCAGCCATGAGGTTCCAGGGGGCGGAGAGACCCACTACTTC.

As concerns this clonotype: This may be a read error, as it is one base from a much larger clone. The genes are TRBV5-1 and TRBJ1-6; D possibly corresponds to TRBD1 (5 bases). The germline V and J ends were trimmed by 1 base and 7 bases, with 18 bases remaining between them. The germline V gene encodes CDR1 SGHRS and CDR2 YFSETQ. CDR3 length equals 17 residues. As DNA, the CDR3 is TGCGCCAGCAGCTTGAATTGGGGCTTAATCGGCAATTCACCCCTCCACTTT. It yields the protein CASSLNWGLIGNSPLHF.

About this clonotype itself: It is unclear where the CDR3 begins or ends on the DNA, so no DNA is shown, and the CDR3 is as TCRdb lists it. CDR3 residues: CASILGLIHEQYF. The chain is built from TRBV5-1 and TRBJ2-7; TRBD2, the D gene given by the table, was not confirmed from the DNA. Germline CDR1 reads SGHRS; CDR2 reads YFSETQ. Both ends counted, the CDR3 spans 13 residues.

This rearrangement joins TRBV14 to TRBJ2-1, with a possible D match to TRBD2 (6 bases). This CDR3 spans 16 amino acids. Germline values: CDR1 SGHDN, CDR2 FVKESK. The germline V and J ends were trimmed by 6 bases and 5 bases, with 20 bases remaining between them. The CDR3 region is CASSVVAAWVNNEQFF. CDR3 nucleotides: TGTGCCAGCAGTGTCGTAGCGGCATGGGTAAACAATGAGCAGTTCTTC.

As for this clonotype: One end of the junction is discordant with germline, which a read error may explain. The V gene is TRBV11-2, the J gene TRBJ2-1; D call uncertain. Germline V gives CDR1 SGHAT, CDR2 FQNNGV. This CDR3 has 14 amino acids. The CDR3 DNA reads as TGTGCCTGCAGCTTATACCGGCTAGTTAGTAAGCAGTCCTTC. Translating gives CACSLYRLVSKQSF.

With regard to this clonotype: The junction departs from the called germline gene at one end, perhaps through a read error. The J gene is TRBJ2-1, the V gene TRBV11-2; TRBD2 agrees at 8 bases. CDR3 length equals 13 residues. Germline values: CDR1 SGHAT, CDR2 FQNNGV. The CDR3 spells CASSLGSGMLSEF. In nucleotides, the CDR3 is TGTGCCAGCAGCCTCGGTAGCGGGATGTTATCTGAGTTC.

With regard to this clonotype: The CDR3 end shows no conserved phenylalanine or tryptophan, and so a read error is likely. The DNA is left out, because the CDR3 cannot be placed on it with certainty; the CDR3 is given as TCRdb lists it. The chain carries TRBV12-3 or TRBV12-4 and TRBJ2-5; the table's D call, TRBD2, has no DNA check behind it. The CDR3 spans 16 amino acids, including both terminal residues. The CDR3 sequence is CASSPRGPSGNETQYL.

Concerning this clonotype itself: A read error is possible here, since a much larger clone lies one base away. V is TRBV7-9 and J is TRBJ2-1, with D possibly TRBD2 on 6 matching bases. This CDR3 is built from 16 residues. Per germline, CDR1 SEHNR and CDR2 FQNEAQ (reference sequence). The CDR3 loop reads CVSSDAGTSLIGEQFF. The DNA for the CDR3 is TGTGTCAGCAGCGACGCCGGGACTTCCCTCATCGGCGAGCAGTTCTTC.

A remark on this clonotype: Germline and junction disagree at one end, which may indicate a read error. The chain couples TRBV12-3 or TRBV12-4 to TRBJ2-7, with D perhaps TRBD2 (7 bases). The CDR3 runs 17 residues. This CDR3 reads CASCFTGTTGRLGEQYF. The CDR3 nucleotides read TGTGCCAGCTGTTTTACAGGGACTACCGGACGTCTGGGGGAGCAGTACTTC.

Details on this clonotype: Since no conserved phenylalanine or tryptophan closes the CDR3, a read error is the likely cause. The chain employs TRBV29-1 and TRBJ1-1, with unresolved D. Germline loops: CDR1 SQVTM, CDR2 ANQGSEA. The CDR3 is 10 amino acids. DNA of the CDR3: TGCAGCGTACTTGTCACTAAAGCTTTCCTT. It translates to CSVLVTKAFL.